This section outlines one T cell receptor (beta chain) sequence together with its context. Its specificity is unknown. From the 5' RACE reads, TCRdb called clonotypes with MiXCR, one entry per CDR3 protein. The sample has some 420,000 distinct CDR3 sequences, over 15% seen once. This specimen comes from a study of T cells after yellow fever vaccination. Overall study results and limits: There was a possibility that FACS-sorted repertoires contained abundant clonotypes contaminating from the bulk population.

This CDR3 region has 19 residues. Germline V gene sequence: CDR1 MGHRA, CDR2 YSYEKL. The trim removed 0 bases at V and 2 bases at J, leaving 12 bases unmatched. Sequencing used PBMCs, obtained before the yellow fever booster vaccination. V is TRBV4-1 and J is TRBJ2-3, with TRBD2 matching over 9 bases. This clonotype was obtained from a man in his late teens or twenties who received the YFV17D yellow fever vaccine. The CDR3: CASSQEPPRGGGVTDTQYF. DNA for the CDR3: TGCGCCAGCAGCCAAGAGCCCCCCAGGGGCGGGGGGGTCACAGATACGCAGTATTTT.